The entry below gives a single T cell receptor beta chain sequence along with its context. The sample comes from a study of T cell responses to AZD1222 COVID-19 vaccine. Trimming removed 4 bases from V and 5 bases from J, with 10 bases in between. There are 13 residues in the CDR3. The germline V gene encodes CDR1 SGDLS and CDR2 YYNGEE. The table came from immunoSEQ multiplex PCR; TCRdb's copy has only in-frame clones and leaves some out. The sample holds about 130,000 clones, roughly 85% seen once. This rearrangement joins TRBV9 to TRBJ2-1; D might be TRBD1 (5 bases). The origin of this receptor is an adult who received the AZD1222 COVID-19 vaccine. The sequences come from peripheral blood, collected 28 days after the second AZD1222 dose. The CDR3 reads CASSPRRDNEQFF. The CDR3 DNA reads TGTGCCAGCAGCCCTCGCAGGGACAATGAGCAGTTCTTC.